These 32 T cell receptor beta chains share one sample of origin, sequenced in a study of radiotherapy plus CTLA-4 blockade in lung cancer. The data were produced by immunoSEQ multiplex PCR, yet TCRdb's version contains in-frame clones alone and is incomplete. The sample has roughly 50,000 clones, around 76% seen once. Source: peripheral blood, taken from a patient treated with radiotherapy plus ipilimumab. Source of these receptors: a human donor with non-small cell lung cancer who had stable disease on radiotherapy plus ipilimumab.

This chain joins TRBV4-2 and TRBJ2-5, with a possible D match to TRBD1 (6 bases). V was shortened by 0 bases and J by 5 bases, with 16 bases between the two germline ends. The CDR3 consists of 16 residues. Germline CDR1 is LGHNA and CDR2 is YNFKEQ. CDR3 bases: TGTGCCAGCAGCCAAGATGGGGGCCACCCTGGGGAGACCCAGTACTTC. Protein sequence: CASSQDGGHPGETQYF.

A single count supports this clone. CDR3 region: CASSLGTANTEAFF. CDR3 DNA sequence: TGTGCCAGCAGTTTAGGGACGGCTAACACTGAAGCTTTCTTT. The rearrangement uses TRBV27 and TRBJ1-1, with D possibly matching TRBD1 (5 bases). V lost 2 bases and J 2 bases, leaving 9 bases between the germline ends. The CDR3 has 14 residues. Per germline, CDR1 MNHEY and CDR2 SMNVEV (reference sequence).

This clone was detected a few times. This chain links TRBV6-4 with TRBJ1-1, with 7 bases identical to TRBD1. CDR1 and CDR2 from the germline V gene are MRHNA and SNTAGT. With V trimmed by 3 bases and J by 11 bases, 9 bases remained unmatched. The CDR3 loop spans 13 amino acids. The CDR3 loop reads CASSETLQGRAFF. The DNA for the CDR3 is TGTGCCAGCAGTGAGACCCTACAGGGGAGGGCTTTCTTT.

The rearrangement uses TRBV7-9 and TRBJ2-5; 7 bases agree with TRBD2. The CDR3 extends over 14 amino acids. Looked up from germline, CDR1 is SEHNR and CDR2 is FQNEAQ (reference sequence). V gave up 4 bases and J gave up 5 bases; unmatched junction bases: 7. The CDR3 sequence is CASSSLGGFETQYF. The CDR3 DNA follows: TGTGCCAGCAGCTCGTTGGGGGGGTTCGAGACCCAGTACTTC.

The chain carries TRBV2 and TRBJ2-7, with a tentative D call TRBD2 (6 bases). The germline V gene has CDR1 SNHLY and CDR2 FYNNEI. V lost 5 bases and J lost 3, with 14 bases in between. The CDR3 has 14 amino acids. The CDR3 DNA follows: TGTGCCAGCAGTAGGCAGGCGGGGCACTACGAGCAGTACTTC. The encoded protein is CASSRQAGHYEQYF.

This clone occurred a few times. CDR3 nucleotides: TGTGCCAGCAGCCGCGTCCCCCGGGTTGAGGACTATGGCTACACCTTC. This encodes CASSRVPRVEDYGYTF. The rearrangement joins TRBV7-8 to TRBJ1-2; D gene uncertain. This CDR3 comprises 16 residues. Trimming cost V 5 bases and J 3 bases, with 19 bases left between them. Germline assignment: CDR1 SGHVS and CDR2 FQNEAQ.

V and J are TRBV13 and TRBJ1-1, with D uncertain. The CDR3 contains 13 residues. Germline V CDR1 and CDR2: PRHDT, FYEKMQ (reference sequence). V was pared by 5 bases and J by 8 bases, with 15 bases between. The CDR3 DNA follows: TGTGCCAGCAGCGTTCGAATACCAGGAGAAGCTTTCTTT. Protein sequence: CASSVRIPGEAFF.

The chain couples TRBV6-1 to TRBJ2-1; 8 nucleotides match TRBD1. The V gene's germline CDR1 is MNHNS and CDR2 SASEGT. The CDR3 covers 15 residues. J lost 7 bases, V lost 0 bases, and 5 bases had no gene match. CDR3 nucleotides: TGTGCCAGCAGTGAAGCCCTCAGGGGGCCTAATGAGCAGTTCTTC. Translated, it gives CASSEALRGPNEQFF.

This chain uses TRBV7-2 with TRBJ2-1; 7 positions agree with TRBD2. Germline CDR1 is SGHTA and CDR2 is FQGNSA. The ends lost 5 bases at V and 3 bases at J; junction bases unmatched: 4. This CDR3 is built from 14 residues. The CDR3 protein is CASSAPSGYNEQFF. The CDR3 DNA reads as TGTGCCAGCAGCGCCCCTAGCGGCTACAATGAGCAGTTCTTC. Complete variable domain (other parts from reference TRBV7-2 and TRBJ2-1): GAGVSQSPSNKVTEKGKDVELRCDPISGHTALYWYRQSLGQGLEFLIYFQGNSAPDKSGLPSDRFSAERTGGSVSTLTIQRTQQEDSAVYLCASSAPSGYNEQFFGPGTRLTVL.

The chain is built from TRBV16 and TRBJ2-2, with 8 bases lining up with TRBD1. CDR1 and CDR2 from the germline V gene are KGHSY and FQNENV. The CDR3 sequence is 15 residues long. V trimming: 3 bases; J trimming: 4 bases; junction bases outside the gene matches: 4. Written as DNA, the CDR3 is TGTGCCAGCAGCCAGGCCAGGGGGCTCACCGGGGAGCTGTTTTTT. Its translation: CASSQARGLTGELFF. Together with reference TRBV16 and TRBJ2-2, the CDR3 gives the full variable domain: GEEVAQTPKHLVRGEGQKAKLYCAPIKGHSYVFWYQQVLKNEFKFLISFQNENVFDETGMPKERFSAKCLPNSPCSLEIQATKLEDSAVYFCASSQARGLTGELFFGEGSRLTVL.

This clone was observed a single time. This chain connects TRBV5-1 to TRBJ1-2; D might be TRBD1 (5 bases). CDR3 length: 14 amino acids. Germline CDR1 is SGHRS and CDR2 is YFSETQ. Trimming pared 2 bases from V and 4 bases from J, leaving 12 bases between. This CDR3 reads CASSFSQGGYGYTF. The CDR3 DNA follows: TGCGCCAGCAGCTTCTCGCAGGGCGGCTATGGCTACACCTTC.

CDR3 bases: TGTGCCAGCAGCGTGGTAGGGGCCCCCGGTGAAAAACTGTTTTTT. As protein: CASSVVGAPGEKLFF. The V and J genes are TRBV9 and TRBJ1-4, with D possibly matching TRBD1 (5 bases). The CDR3 spans 15 residues. Trimming shortened V by 2 bases and J by 7 bases, and 15 bases separated the two germline ends. Germline loops: CDR1 SGDLS, CDR2 YYNGEE.

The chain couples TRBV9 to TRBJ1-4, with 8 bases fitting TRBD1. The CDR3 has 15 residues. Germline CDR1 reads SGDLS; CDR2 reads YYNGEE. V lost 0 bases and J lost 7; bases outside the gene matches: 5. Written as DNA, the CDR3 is TGTGCCAGCAGCGTAGGGGGGACAGGAGGTGAAAAACTGTTTTTT. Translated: CASSVGGTGGEKLFF. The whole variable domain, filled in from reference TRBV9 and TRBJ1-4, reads DSGVTQTPKHLITATGQRVTLRCSPRSGDLSVYWYQQSLDQGLQFLIQYYNGEERAKGNILERFSAQQFPDLHSELNLSSLELGDSALYFCASSVGGTGGEKLFFGSGTQLSVL.

CDR3 protein: CASSVGGSWGMNYGYTF. The DNA for the CDR3 is TGTGCCAGCAGCGTAGGAGGAAGTTGGGGGATGAACTATGGCTACACCTTC. This chain uses TRBV9 with TRBJ1-2, with a weak D call TRBD1 (5 bases). The CDR3 runs to 17 residues. Trimming cost V 0 bases and J 2 bases, with 17 bases left between them. Germline CDR1 reads SGDLS; CDR2 reads YYNGEE.

CDR3 nucleotides: TGTGCCAGCAGTGAAGGTGGTTCGCCCGTAGGTTCACCCCTCCACTTT. This codes for CASSEGGSPVGSPLHF. The chain links TRBV25-1 to TRBJ1-6; D call uncertain. Germline-derived CDR1 and CDR2 are MGHDK and SYGVNS. The CDR3 length is 16 residues. V was clipped by 2 bases and J by 9 bases, with 17 bases between them. Full variable domain (outside the CDR3, taken from reference TRBV25-1 and TRBJ1-6): EADIYQTPRYLVIGTGKKITLECSQTMGHDKMYWYQQDPGMELHLIHYSYGVNSTEKGDLSSESTVSRIRTEHFPLTLESARPSHTSQYLCASSEGGSPVGSPLHFGNGTRLTVT.

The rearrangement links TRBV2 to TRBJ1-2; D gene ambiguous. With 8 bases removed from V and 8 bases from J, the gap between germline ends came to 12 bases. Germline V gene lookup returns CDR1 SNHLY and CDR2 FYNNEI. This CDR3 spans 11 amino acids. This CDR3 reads CASGNLRGYTF. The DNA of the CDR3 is TGTGCCAGCGGTAATTTAAGGGGCTACACCTTC.

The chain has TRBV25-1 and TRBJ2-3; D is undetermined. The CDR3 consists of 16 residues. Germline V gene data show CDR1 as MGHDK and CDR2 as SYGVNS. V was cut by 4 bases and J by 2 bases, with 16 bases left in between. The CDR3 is CASSVAPTQSTDTQYF. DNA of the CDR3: TGTGCCAGCAGTGTGGCTCCGACTCAGTCCACAGATACGCAGTATTTT.

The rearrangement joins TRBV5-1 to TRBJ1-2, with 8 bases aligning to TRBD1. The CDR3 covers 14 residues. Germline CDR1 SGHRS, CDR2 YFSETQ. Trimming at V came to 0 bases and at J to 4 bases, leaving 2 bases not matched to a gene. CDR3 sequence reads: CASSLADRGYGYTF. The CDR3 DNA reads TGCGCCAGCAGCTTGGCCGACAGGGGCTATGGCTACACCTTC. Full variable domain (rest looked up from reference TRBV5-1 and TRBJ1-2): KAGVTQTPRYLIKTRGQQVTLSCSPISGHRSVSWYQQTPGQGLQFLFEYFSETQRNKGNFPGRFSGRQFSNSRSEMNVSTLELGDSALYLCASSLADRGYGYTFGSGTRLTVV.

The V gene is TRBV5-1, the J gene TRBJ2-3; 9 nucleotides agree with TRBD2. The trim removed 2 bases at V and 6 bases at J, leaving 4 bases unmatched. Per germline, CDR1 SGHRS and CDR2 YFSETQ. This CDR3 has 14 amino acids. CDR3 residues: CASSFGTSPDTQYF. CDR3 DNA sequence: TGCGCCAGCAGCTTCGGGACTAGCCCTGATACGCAGTATTTT.

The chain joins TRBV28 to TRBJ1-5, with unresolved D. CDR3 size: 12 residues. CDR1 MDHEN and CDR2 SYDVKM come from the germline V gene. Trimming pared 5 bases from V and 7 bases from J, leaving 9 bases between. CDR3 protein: CASSQQKQPQHF. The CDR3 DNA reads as TGTGCCAGCAGTCAACAAAAACAGCCCCAGCATTTT.

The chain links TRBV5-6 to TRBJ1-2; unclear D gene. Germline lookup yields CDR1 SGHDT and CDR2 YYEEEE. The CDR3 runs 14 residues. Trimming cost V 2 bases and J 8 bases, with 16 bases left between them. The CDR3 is CASSFLGSSGGYTF. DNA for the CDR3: TGTGCCAGCAGCTTTTTGGGTAGTTCGGGCGGCTACACCTTC.

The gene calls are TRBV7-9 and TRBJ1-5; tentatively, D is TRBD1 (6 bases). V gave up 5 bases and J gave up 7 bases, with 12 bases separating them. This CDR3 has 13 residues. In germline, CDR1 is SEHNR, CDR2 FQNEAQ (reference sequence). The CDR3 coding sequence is TGTGCCAGCAGCGGAGGGGGGCCGCAGCCCCAGCATTTT. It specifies CASSGGGPQPQHF.

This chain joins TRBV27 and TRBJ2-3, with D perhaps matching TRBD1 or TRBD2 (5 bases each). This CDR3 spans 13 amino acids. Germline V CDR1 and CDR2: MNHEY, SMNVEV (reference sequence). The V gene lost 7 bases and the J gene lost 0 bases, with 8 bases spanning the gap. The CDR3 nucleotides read TGTGCCAGCACGGGGCTTAGCACAGATACGCAGTATTTT. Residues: CASTGLSTDTQYF.

CDR3 in amino acids: CASSLERRETQYF. DNA for the CDR3: TGTGCCAGCAGCTTGGAACGGAGGGAGACCCAGTACTTC. V and J are TRBV5-4 and TRBJ2-5, with D possibly matching TRBD2 (5 bases). With 0 bases removed from V and 5 bases from J, the gap between germline ends came to 8 bases. CDR1 and CDR2 (germline): SGHNT, YYREEE (reference sequence). The CDR3 is made up of 13 amino acids.

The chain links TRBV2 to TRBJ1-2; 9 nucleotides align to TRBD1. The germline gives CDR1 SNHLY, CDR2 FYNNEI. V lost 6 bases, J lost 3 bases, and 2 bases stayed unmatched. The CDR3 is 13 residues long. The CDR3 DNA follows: TGTGCCAGCAGCCGGGACAGGGACTATGGCTACACCTTC. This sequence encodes CASSRDRDYGYTF.

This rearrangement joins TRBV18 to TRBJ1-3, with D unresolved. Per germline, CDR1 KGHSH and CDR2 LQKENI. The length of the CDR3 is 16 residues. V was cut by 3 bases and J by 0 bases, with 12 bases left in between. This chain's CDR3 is CASSPEVSGSGNTIYF. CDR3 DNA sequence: TGTGCCAGCTCACCCGAGGTATCGGGCTCTGGAAACACCATATATTTT. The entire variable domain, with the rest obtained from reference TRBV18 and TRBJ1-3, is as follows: NAGVMQNPRHLVRRRGQEARLRCSPMKGHSHVYWYRQLPEEGLKFMVYLQKENIIDESGMPKERFSAEFPKEGPSILRIQQVVRGDSAAYFCASSPEVSGSGNTIYFGEGSWLTVV.

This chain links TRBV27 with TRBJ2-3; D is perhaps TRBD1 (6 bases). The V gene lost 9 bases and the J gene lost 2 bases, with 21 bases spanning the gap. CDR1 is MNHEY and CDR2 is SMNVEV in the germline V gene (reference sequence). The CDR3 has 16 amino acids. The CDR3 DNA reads TGTGCCAGTAAGCTAAAGCACAGGGCTAACACAGATACGCAGTATTTT. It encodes CASKLKHRANTDTQYF.

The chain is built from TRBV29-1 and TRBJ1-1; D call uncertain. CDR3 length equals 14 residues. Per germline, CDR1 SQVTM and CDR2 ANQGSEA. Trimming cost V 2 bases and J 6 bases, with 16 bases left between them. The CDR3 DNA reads TGCAGCGTTGAATCGACTGCTCTTGGGGCTGAAGCTTTCTTT. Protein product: CSVESTALGAEAFF.

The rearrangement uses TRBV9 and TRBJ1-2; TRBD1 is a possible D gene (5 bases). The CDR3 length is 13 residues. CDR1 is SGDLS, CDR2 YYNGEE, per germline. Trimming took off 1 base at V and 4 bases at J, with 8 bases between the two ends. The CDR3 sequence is CASSVLQGYGYTF. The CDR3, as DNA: TGTGCCAGCAGCGTACTTCAGGGCTATGGCTACACCTTC. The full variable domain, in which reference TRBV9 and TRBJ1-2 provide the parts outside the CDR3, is DSGVTQTPKHLITATGQRVTLRCSPRSGDLSVYWYQQSLDQGLQFLIQYYNGEERAKGNILERFSAQQFPDLHSELNLSSLELGDSALYFCASSVLQGYGYTFGSGTRLTVV.

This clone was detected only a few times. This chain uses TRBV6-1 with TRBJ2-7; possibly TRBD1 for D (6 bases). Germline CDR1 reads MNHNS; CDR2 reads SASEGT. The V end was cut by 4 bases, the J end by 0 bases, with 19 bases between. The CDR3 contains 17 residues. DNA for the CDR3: TGTGCCAGCAGTGCCCCTATGGACAGTTACCTCTCCTACGAGCAGTACTTC. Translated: CASSAPMDSYLSYEQYF.

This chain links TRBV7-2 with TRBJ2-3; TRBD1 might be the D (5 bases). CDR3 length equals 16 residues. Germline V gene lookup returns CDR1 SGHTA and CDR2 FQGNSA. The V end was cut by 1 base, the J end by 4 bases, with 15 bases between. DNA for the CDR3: TGTGCCAGCAGCTTAGGATCAGGGCGAGTTGCAGATACGCAGTATTTT. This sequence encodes CASSLGSGRVADTQYF.

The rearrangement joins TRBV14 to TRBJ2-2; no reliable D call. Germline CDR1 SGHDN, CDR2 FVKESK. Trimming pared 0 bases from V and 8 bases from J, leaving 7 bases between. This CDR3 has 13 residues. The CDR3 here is CASSQDRVGELFF. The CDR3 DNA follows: TGTGCCAGCAGCCAAGATCGGGTGGGGGAGCTGTTTTTT.